This T cell receptor (beta chain) was identified in a study of neurological immune-mediated disorders. Trimming cost V 3 bases and J 5 bases, with 19 bases left between them. This CDR3 region has 16 residues. The study, taken as a whole, reports: For the multiple sclerosis repertoire cluster, no association with any clinical or MRI feature was found. CDR3 amino acid sequences found in expanded clones were never shared across subjects, suggesting private repertoires in all groups. The phylogenetic placement of 18 of 34 multiple sclerosis patients' repertoires in one related-CDR3 cluster constitutes a possible signature.

Via MiXCR, TCRdb re-called the 5' RACE reads, giving one row per CDR3 protein. The sample comprises tens of thousands of distinct CDR3 sequences, 4.5% to 7.5% of which are singletons, and roughly 7.3% rests with the top ten. This clonotype has a handful of counts. Its antigen remains unidentified. Time point: longitudinal time-point 2. This TCR was recovered from a woman in her fifties or sixties with multiple sclerosis. Sequenced sample: PBMCs. This chain uses TRBV12-3 or TRBV12-4 with TRBJ2-5; the D gene could be TRBD1 or TRBD2 (6 bases each). The chain's CDR3 is CASSLLALRGGETQYF. CDR3 DNA sequence: TGTGCCAGCAGTTTGCTGGCGCTCAGGGGAGGTGAGACCCAGTACTTC.